These 32 T cell receptor beta chains originate from one sample sequenced in a study of T cells in lung cancer brain metastases (dated by TCRdb to the late 2010s). Libraries came from the immunoSEQ multiplex PCR assay. Drawn from immuneACCESS, this table holds only the in-frame rearrangements with V and J called that TCRdb kept. Clones are partly lost; checked studies trace under half to an unresolved V gene and leave the rest unexplained. Here the sample has 4,000 to 6,500 clones; more than 75% occur a single time. Roughly 9.2% of the sample goes to the ten largest clones. Source material: tumor tissue from a brain metastasis. Reading the label with the study, this specimen's cell subset or site is: paired resected brain metastasis. Every receptor here comes from a woman in her 50s with non-small cell lung cancer that had spread to the brain.

This chain links TRBV4-3 with TRBJ2-7, with D possibly TRBD1 on 6 matching bases. V was pared by 4 bases and J by 6 bases, with 19 bases between. The germline gives CDR1 LGHNA, CDR2 YSLEER. The CDR3 has 15 amino acids. CDR3 coding DNA: TGCGCCAGCAGCCCTTACTCCGGGACATTCACCGAGCAGTACTTC. Translation gives CASSPYSGTFTEQYF.

The gene calls are TRBV13 and TRBJ2-1, with 12 bases fitting TRBD2. Germline CDR1 and CDR2: PRHDT and FYEKMQ (reference sequence). CDR3 length equals 15 residues. J lost 6 bases, V lost 1 base, and 1 base had no gene match. The CDR3 protein is CASSLASGRVNEQFF. The CDR3 coding sequence is TGTGCCAGCAGCTTAGCTAGCGGGAGGGTCAATGAGCAGTTCTTC. The whole variable domain, filled in from reference TRBV13 and TRBJ2-1, reads AAGVIQSPRHLIKEKRETATLKCYPIPRHDTVYWYQQGPGQDPQFLISFYEKMQSDKGSIPDRFSAQQFSDYHSELNMSSLELGDSALYFCASSLASGRVNEQFFGPGTRLTVL.

This chain joins TRBV10-2 and TRBJ2-2, with D unresolved. This CDR3 has 13 residues. The germline CDR1 and CDR2 sequences are WSHSY and SAAADI. V was cut by 6 bases and J by 4 bases, with 9 bases left in between. CDR3 residues: CASRETVTGELFF. In nucleotides, the CDR3 is TGCGCCAGCAGAGAAACAGTCACCGGGGAGCTGTTTTTT.

The gene calls are TRBV30 and TRBJ2-7; possibly TRBD2 for D (7 bases). The CDR3 consists of 13 residues. Germline V gene data show CDR1 as GTSNPN and CDR2 as SVGIG (reference sequence). Trimming shortened V by 5 bases and J by 5 bases, and 16 bases separated the two germline ends. In nucleotides, the CDR3 is TGTGCCTGGGGAGGGGGGGGCAGGAACGAGCAGTACTTC. It specifies CAWGGGGRNEQYF. The whole variable domain, filled in from reference TRBV30 and TRBJ2-7, reads SQTIHQWPATLVQPVGSPLSLECTVEGTSNPNLYWYRQAAGRGLQLLFYSVGIGQISSEVPQNLSASRPQDRQFILSSKKLLLSDSGFYLCAWGGGGRNEQYFGPGTRLTVT.

This sequence joins TRBV18 and TRBJ1-3, with 7 bases fitting TRBD1. The V segment lost 6 bases and the J segment 0 bases; nucleotides outside the gene matches: 2. In germline, CDR1 is KGHSH, CDR2 LQKENI. This CDR3 spans 14 amino acids. Here the CDR3 DNA reads TGTGCCAGCTCGACAGGGAGCTCTGGAAACACCATATATTTT. Residues: CASSTGSSGNTIYF. Using reference TRBV18 and TRBJ1-3 for the parts outside the CDR3, the full variable domain is NAGVMQNPRHLVRRRGQEARLRCSPMKGHSHVYWYRQLPEEGLKFMVYLQKENIIDESGMPKERFSAEFPKEGPSILRIQQVVRGDSAAYFCASSTGSSGNTIYFGEGSWLTVV.

The V gene is TRBV6-1, the J gene TRBJ1-2; no definite D call. Trimming took off 3 bases at V and 4 bases at J, with 12 bases between the two ends. CDR1 and CDR2 (germline): MNHNS, SASEGT. CDR3 size: 14 residues. Here the CDR3 reads CASSEGRESYGYTF. DNA for the CDR3: TGTGCCAGCAGTGAGGGCAGAGAGAGCTATGGCTACACCTTC.

This clone was seen a handful of times. The chain employs TRBV7-2 and TRBJ1-4; D is perhaps TRBD1 (5 bases). CDR1 and CDR2 from the germline V gene are SGHTA and FQGNSA. The CDR3 totals 15 residues. Trimming removed 5 bases at V and 2 bases at J, with 12 bases between. CDR3 protein: CASSVGGTTNEKLFF. Written as DNA, the CDR3 is TGTGCCAGCAGCGTTGGGGGTACTACTAATGAAAAACTGTTTTTT.

This clone ranks as large. V and J are TRBV16 and TRBJ2-7, with 7 positions matching TRBD1. The CDR3 spans 12 residues. With 4 bases clipped from V and 6 bases from J, the junction kept 3 bases outside the gene matches. CDR1 is KGHSY and CDR2 is FQNENV in the germline V gene. The CDR3 bases are TGTGCCAGCAGCCTCGGACAGGCCGAGCAGTACTTC. This gives the protein CASSLGQAEQYF.

The gene calls are TRBV2 and TRBJ1-1, with 7 bases fitting TRBD1. This CDR3 has 16 residues. Germline V CDR1 and CDR2: SNHLY, FYNNEI. V was pared by 6 bases and J by 1 base, with 11 bases of the junction left unmatched. CDR3 in amino acids: CASRSDRDRSNTEAFF. The DNA of the CDR3 is TGTGCCAGCAGGAGTGACCGGGACAGATCGAACACTGAAGCTTTCTTT.

This clone was picked up one time. The chain is built from TRBV29-1 and TRBJ2-3; 8 bases agree with TRBD1. The trim removed 7 bases at V and 14 bases at J, leaving 17 bases unmatched. From germline, CDR1 is SQVTM and CDR2 ANQGSEA. CDR3 size: 13 residues. This chain's CDR3 is CSASPYDRGLSYF. CDR3 bases: TGCAGCGCAAGTCCATATGACAGGGGACTTTCGTATTTT.

The V and J genes are TRBV5-6 and TRBJ2-7; D is unclear. V lost 1 base to trimming and J lost 6 bases, with 11 bases between them. The CDR3 spans 13 residues. CDR1 and CDR2 (germline): SGHDT, YYEEEE. In DNA form, the CDR3 reads TGTGCCAGCAGCTTGAGAGTGTTTACCGAGCAGTACTTC. This sequence encodes CASSLRVFTEQYF.

This clone was recorded only once. The chain combines TRBV7-2 with TRBJ2-1; TRBD2 agrees at 8 bases. The germline V gene encodes CDR1 SGHTA and CDR2 FQGNSA. V gave up 5 bases and J gave up 4 bases; unmatched junction bases: 16. The length of the CDR3 is 18 residues. Here the CDR3 reads CASSRKTPAGVSYNEQFF. CDR3 nucleotides: TGTGCCAGCAGCCGAAAAACCCCAGCGGGAGTGTCTTACAATGAGCAGTTCTTC.

This clone was found once. The rearrangement uses TRBV7-9 and TRBJ2-7; maybe TRBD1 (5 bases). With 2 bases removed from V and 4 bases from J, the gap between germline ends came to 9 bases. The CDR3 extends over 13 amino acids. Looked up from germline, CDR1 is SEHNR and CDR2 is FQNEAQ (reference sequence). The CDR3 nucleotides are TGTGCCAGCAGCTTATCACAGGCGTACGAGCAGTACTTC. Translation gives CASSLSQAYEQYF. Filled out from reference TRBV7-9 and TRBJ2-7, the complete variable domain reads DTGVSQNPRHKITKRGQNVTFRCDPISEHNRLYWYRQTLGQGPEFLTYFQNEAQLEKSRLLSDRFSAERPKGSFSTLEIQRTEQGDSAMYLCASSLSQAYEQYFGPGTRLTVT.

The chain joins TRBV6-1 to TRBJ2-1, with 7 nucleotides matching TRBD2. V lost 6 bases and J lost 7; bases outside the gene matches: 9. The CDR3 is made up of 14 amino acids. The V gene's germline CDR1 is MNHNS and CDR2 SASEGT. Here the CDR3 DNA reads TGTGCCAGCAGCCAGTGGGGAGGGAGGAATGAGCAGTTCTTC. Encoded protein: CASSQWGGRNEQFF.

This CDR3 is CASTPLAGGYTF. The CDR3 region has the DNA TGCGCCAGCACCCCGCTGGCGGGAGGCTACACCTTC. This chain uses TRBV23-1 with TRBJ1-2, with D unclear. TRBV23-1 is filed as an ORF, its function uncertain. This CDR3 has 12 amino acids. V was cut by 7 bases and J by 8 bases, with 14 bases left in between.

The sample holds a few counts of this clone. V and J are TRBV5-1 and TRBJ2-5; 7 nucleotides align to TRBD1. Germline V gene lookup returns CDR1 SGHRS and CDR2 YFSETQ. Germline trimming cut 0 bases from V and 1 base from J; bases unmatched to any gene: 9. The CDR3 spans 17 residues. The CDR3 loop is CASSLAYLGGGQETQYF. The DNA for the CDR3 is TGCGCCAGCAGCTTGGCCTACCTAGGGGGCGGCCAAGAGACCCAGTACTTC.

V usage is TRBV7-2 and J usage is TRBJ1-2, with 7 bases matching TRBD1. The CDR3 consists of 15 residues. Germline V gene sequence: CDR1 SGHTA, CDR2 FQGNSA. J gave up 2 bases and V 5 bases, and 8 bases lay outside the gene matches. CDR3 sequence reads: CASSESTGTNYGYTF. CDR3 DNA: TGTGCCAGCAGCGAATCGACAGGGACCAACTATGGCTACACCTTC.

This clone was counted once. The V and J genes are TRBV30 and TRBJ1-1; maybe TRBD1 (5 bases). The germline V and J ends were trimmed by 3 bases and 1 base, with 12 bases remaining between them. The CDR3 runs 14 residues. The V gene's germline CDR1 is GTSNPN and CDR2 SVGIG (reference sequence). CDR3 protein: CAWRRPGGNTEAFF. As DNA, the CDR3 is TGTGCCTGGAGACGACCCGGGGGGAACACTGAAGCTTTCTTT.

The chain is built from TRBV27 and TRBJ2-1; perhaps D is TRBD1 or TRBD2 (5 bases each). Germline CDR1 reads MNHEY; CDR2 reads SMNVEV (reference sequence). V lost 3 bases and J 7 bases, leaving 19 bases between the germline ends. This CDR3 region has 16 residues. CDR3 sequence: CASSFIVLARGNEQFF. CDR3 nucleotide sequence: TGTGCCAGCAGTTTTATCGTTCTAGCAAGGGGTAATGAGCAGTTCTTC.

The J gene is TRBJ2-7, the V gene TRBV5-1; no clear D gene. V lost 4 bases, J lost 3 bases, and 8 bases lay in between. The CDR3 consists of 12 residues. Germline assignment: CDR1 SGHRS and CDR2 YFSETQ. CDR3 protein: CASSTDVYEQYF. In nucleotides, the CDR3 is TGCGCCAGCAGCACGGACGTCTACGAGCAGTACTTC.

This chain links TRBV19 with TRBJ2-3; 7 bases match TRBD2. There are 15 residues in the CDR3. The J segment lost 6 bases and the V segment lost 5 bases, leaving 11 bases of the junction unmatched. CDR1 is LNHDA and CDR2 is SQIVND in the germline V gene (reference sequence). CDR3 sequence (DNA): TGTGCCAGTAGTCCTCTAGGGAGGGGAAGGGATACGCAGTATTTT. Its protein is CASSPLGRGRDTQYF.

This sequence joins TRBV7-6 and TRBJ2-5, with a possible D match to TRBD2 (5 bases). V lost 3 bases and J 2 bases, leaving 16 bases between the germline ends. The CDR3 contains 16 residues. Looked up from germline, CDR1 is SGHVS and CDR2 is FNYEAQ. CDR3 region: CASSFIDVRGQETQYF. CDR3 DNA: TGTGCCAGCAGCTTTATAGACGTCCGCGGGCAAGAGACCCAGTACTTC.

The chain employs TRBV28 and TRBJ2-7; tentative D call: TRBD2 (6 bases). CDR1 is MDHEN and CDR2 is SYDVKM in the germline V gene. This CDR3 is 13 amino acids long. V lost 4 bases, J lost 7 bases, and 14 bases lay in between. CDR3 residues: CASSSRGTGEQYF. CDR3 DNA sequence: TGTGCCAGCAGTTCCCGGGGGACGGGGGAGCAGTACTTC.

This clone was detected only a few times. The CDR3 nucleotides read TGTGCCAGCATTAGATTAGCGGGAGCAGATACGCAGTATTTT. Translating it yields CASIRLAGADTQYF. The V and J genes are TRBV2 and TRBJ2-3; 9 positions match TRBD2. In germline, CDR1 is SNHLY, CDR2 FYNNEI. The CDR3 has 14 residues. J lost 4 bases, V lost 7 bases, and 6 bases had no gene match.

This clone appeared a few times. The rearrangement joins TRBV27 to TRBJ2-7; D remains ambiguous. V gave up 10 bases and J gave up 0 bases, with 10 bases separating them. The CDR3 loop spans 12 amino acids. Germline loops: CDR1 MNHEY, CDR2 SMNVEV (reference sequence). The CDR3 DNA reads TGTGCCACCTACAGTAGCTCCTACGAGCAGTACTTC. Encoded protein: CATYSSSYEQYF.

CDR3 DNA: TGCGCCAGCAGCCAACGGGGACTAGCTAACACCGGGGAGCTGTTTTTT. This encodes CASSQRGLANTGELFF. V is TRBV4-1 and J is TRBJ2-2; the match to TRBD2 covers 9 bases. Germline CDR1 is MGHRA and CDR2 is YSYEKL. V lost 2 bases and J lost 2; bases outside the gene matches: 3. The CDR3 totals 16 residues.

The rearrangement uses TRBV9 and TRBJ1-3; 8 bases map to TRBD1. Germline lookup yields CDR1 SGDLS and CDR2 YYNGEE. The CDR3 totals 16 residues. The junction had 8 bases not matched to a gene; V was cut back by 2 bases and J by 4 bases. CDR3 residues: CASSVATGEAGNTIYF. CDR3 nucleotides: TGTGCCAGCAGCGTCGCGACAGGGGAGGCCGGAAACACCATATATTTT.

The chain carries TRBV7-2 and TRBJ2-3; 11 bases are shared with TRBD2. Germline V lookup: CDR1 SGHTA, CDR2 FQGNSA. The ends lost 3 bases at V and 6 bases at J; junction bases unmatched: 2. The CDR3 totals 14 residues. The CDR3 DNA reads TGTGCCAGCAGCTTTTCTAGCGGGAGGGATACGCAGTATTTT. As protein: CASSFSSGRDTQYF.

The chain carries TRBV5-6 and TRBJ2-1; no clear D. Trimming left V 3 bases short and J 4 bases short, with 20 bases between. The CDR3 has 17 amino acids. Germline assignment: CDR1 SGHDT and CDR2 YYEEEE. CDR3: CASSSPEGGVQYNEQFF. For the CDR3, the DNA is TGTGCCAGCAGCTCGCCTGAAGGCGGAGTACAGTACAATGAGCAGTTCTTC.

The chain has TRBV6-5 and TRBJ1-1; D is ambiguous. This CDR3 contains 16 residues. Trimming took 0 bases from V and 4 from J, leaving 15 bases between them. Looked up from germline, CDR1 is MNHEY and CDR2 is SVGAGI. In nucleotides, the CDR3 is TGTGCCAGCAGTTACTCGAGTATAGCGGGCAGCACTGAAGCTTTCTTT. Amino acids: CASSYSSIAGSTEAFF.

The chain links TRBV2 to TRBJ1-5, with 7 bases matching TRBD1. The CDR3 has 15 residues. Per germline, CDR1 SNHLY and CDR2 FYNNEI. Losses at the gene ends were 2 bases for V and 6 bases for J; bases not matched to a gene: 7. The CDR3 DNA follows: TGTGCCAGCAGTGAACGGAGGGGGCGCGGTCAGCCCCAGCATTTT. It translates to CASSERRGRGQPQHF.

The CDR3 here is CASSGVGGGVINQPQHF. Here the CDR3 DNA reads TGTGCCAGCAGTGGGGTTGGAGGGGGCGTTATTAATCAGCCCCAGCATTTT. This chain uses TRBV25-1 with TRBJ1-5; 7 nucleotides align to TRBD1. Germline V gives CDR1 MGHDK, CDR2 SYGVNS. With V trimmed by 4 bases and J by 4 bases, 13 bases remained unmatched. The CDR3 runs to 17 residues.